This TCR beta chain was recovered during a study of T cell responses to AZD1222 COVID-19 vaccine. V shed 3 bases and J shed 4 bases, with 16 bases lying between them. The CDR3 extends over 15 amino acids. Germline assignment: CDR1 SGHRS and CDR2 YFSETQ. Assay: immunoSEQ multiplex PCR; the TCRdb copy retains only in-frame clones and omits some. In the table there are a few hundred thousand clones, approximately 95% of which are singletons. The sample here was peripheral blood, taken on day 0 of AZD1222 vaccination. The rearrangement uses TRBV5-1 and TRBJ1-2; a weak D match, TRBD1 (5 bases). The TCR comes from an adult in good health. The CDR3 spells CASSWGSGLGYGYTF. In DNA form, the CDR3 reads TGCGCCAGCAGCTGGGGATCAGGGCTTGGCTATGGCTACACCTTC.